The text below deals with one T cell receptor (beta chain). The data derive from a study of blood T cells in healthy people across ages. The germline V gene encodes CDR1 MNHEY and CDR2 SMNVEV (reference sequence). The germline V and J ends were trimmed by 4 bases and 10 bases, with 11 bases remaining between them. The CDR3 covers 12 residues. A sample-barcoded 5' primer and a J-beta primer mix were used in a second PCR of roughly 6 to 11 cycles. TCRdb reanalysed the 5' RACE reads using MiXCR and keeps one entry per CDR3 protein. The profile covers some 1.1 million distinct CDR3 sequences, with 35% to 45% appearing a single time and roughly 14% taken by the ten largest.

This clonotype was obtained from a young man in good health. J is TRBJ2-1 and V is TRBV27; D is unresolved. Sequenced material: blood. The CDR3 region is CASSSFRREQFF. Written as DNA, the CDR3 is TGTGCCAGCAGTTCCTTCAGGAGAGAGCAGTTCTTC.